Listed below are T cell receptor beta chains from one sample, sequenced in a study of blood T cell repertoires in COVID-19. The protocol was immunoSEQ multiplex PCR, while the TCRdb copy is restricted to in-frame clones and leaves out a portion. The sample holds some 270,000 clones, 80% to 90% seen once. Source material: peripheral blood. The receptors shown here come from a man aged 25-45 years with acute or convalescent COVID-19. The CDR3 runs from the conserved cysteine through the conserved F or W. A D gene is named only where the DNA matches it firmly. The size of a clone is reported for some rows only, either as once, few or many, or as a class for expanded clones.

J gene | V gene | clone size | D gene | CDR3 DNA | CDR3 protein
TRBJ2-2 | TRBV9 | . | TRBD2 | TGTGCCAGCAGCGCACCGGGACTAGCAACGGGGGAGCTGTTTTTT | CASSAPGLATGELFF
TRBJ1-3 | TRBV7-6 | . | . | TGTGCCAGCAGCGTAACAGGGCTATCAGGAAACACCATATATTTT | CASSVTGLSGNTIYF
TRBJ2-1 | TRBV27 | once | TRBD2 | TGTGCCAGCAGTCCCACGCGGGGGTTCACGTACAATGAGCAGTTCTTC | CASSPTRGFTYNEQFF
TRBJ2-5 | TRBV11-2 | . | TRBD2 | TGTGCCAGCAGCCCCCCTAGCGGGAGGGCCGGGGAGACCCAGTACTTC | CASSPPSGRAGETQYF
TRBJ1-4 | TRBV24-1 | once | . | TGTGCCACCAGTGATCCCACGATCGGTGGTGAAAAACTGTTTTTT | CATSDPTIGGEKLFF
TRBJ2-5 | TRBV7-9 | . | . | TGTGCCAGCAGCTTAACTTCCAAAGAGACCCAGTACTTC | CASSLTSKETQYF
TRBJ2-1 | TRBV11-2 | . | TRBD2 | TGTGCCAGCATCCCTCCGGGACTAGGAAAGGATGAGCAGTTCTTC | CASIPPGLGKDEQFF
TRBJ1-5 | TRBV18 | . | . | TGTGCCAGCTCACATTCGGACCCGGGGAGCAATCAGCCCCAGCATTTT | CASSHSDPGSNQPQHF
TRBJ1-6 | TRBV2 | . | . | TGTGCCAGCAGTGCTGAGAGTAATTCACCCCTCCACTTT | CASSAESNSPLHF
TRBJ2-7 | TRBV18 | . | TRBD2 | TGTGCCAGCTCACCCAGGACCCTAGCGGGGTTCTACGAGCAGTACTTC | CASSPRTLAGFYEQYF
TRBJ1-2 | TRBV12-5 | . | . | TGTGCTAGTGCCCGAGGACAGACGAATGGCTACACCTTC | CASARGQTNGYTF
TRBJ2-1 | TRBV7-9 | . | TRBD2 | TGTGCCAGCAGCTCCTTCAGCCAGCGGGAGTACTATGAGCAGTTCTTC | CASSSFSQREYYEQFF
TRBJ1-2 | TRBV5-1 | once | TRBD1 | TGCGCCAGCAGCTTGGTGGGGACAGATAATGGCTACACCTTC | CASSLVGTDNGYTF
TRBJ2-1 | TRBV4-1 | . | . | TGCGCCAGCAGCCCGCGGATTTCTGAGCTCGACGAGCAGTTCTTC | CASSPRISELDEQFF
TRBJ2-7 | TRBV28 | . | TRBD1 | TGTGCCAGCAAAGTACAGGGGAGCTCCTACGAGCAGTACTTC | CASKVQGSSYEQYF
TRBJ1-6 | TRBV27 | . | TRBD1 | TGTGCCAGCAGCTACGAGGGGGCCTCCTATAATTCACCCCTCCACTTT | CASSYEGASYNSPLHF
TRBJ2-1 | TRBV19 | . | . | TGTGCCAGTAAAACAGGGTTCTCCTACAATGAGCAGTTCTTC | CASKTGFSYNEQFF
TRBJ2-4 | TRBV27 | . | . | TGTGCCAGCAGTTTGACAGGTCCGACCAAAAACATTCAGTACTTC | CASSLTGPTKNIQYF
TRBJ2-2 | TRBV15 | once | TRBD2 | TGTGCCACCAGCGGTTCGAGCGGGGGGGCCGGGGAGCTGTTTTTT | CATSGSSGGAGELFF
TRBJ2-1 | TRBV7-9 | . | . | TGTGCCAGCGGGGGGATTAAGGGCAGCTACAATGAGCAGTTCTTC | CASGGIKGSYNEQFF
TRBJ1-1 | TRBV30 | once | TRBD1 | TGTGCCTGGAGTCCAGGGGGCCGAGGGCTAAACTTTGAAGCTTTCTTT | CAWSPGGRGLNFEAFF
TRBJ1-5 | TRBV28 | . | TRBD1 | TGTGCCAGCACTGGAGGGGGCGGCAATCAGCCCCAGCATTTT | CASTGGGGNQPQHF
TRBJ2-7 | TRBV3-1/TRBV3-2 | . | TRBD2 | TGTGCCAGCAGCCAAGAAATTATCGGGACTAGCCCAGCCGAGCAGTACTTC | CASSQEIIGTSPAEQYF
TRBJ1-2 | TRBV3-1/TRBV3-2 | . | TRBD1 | TGTGCCAGCAGTTTCGCGACAGGGGCAGCCTATGGCTACACCTTC | CASSFATGAAYGYTF
TRBJ1-5 | TRBV28 | . | TRBD1 | TGTGCCAGCAGCCCACAGGGGGCAAACAATCAGCCCCAGCATTTT | CASSPQGANNQPQHF
TRBJ2-7 | TRBV5-1 | . | TRBD2 | TGCGCCAGCAGTTGGACTAGCGGGAGGATAGAACAGTACTTC | CASSWTSGRIEQYF
TRBJ2-5 | TRBV29-1 | . | TRBD1 | TGCAGCGTTGTTCGTCGCGTTCAGGGGGCGACTGGGACCCAGTACTTC | CSVVRRVQGATGTQYF
TRBJ1-3 | TRBV3-1/TRBV3-2 | . | . | TGTGCCAGCAGCCCGACTTACTCTGGAAACACCATATATTTT | CASSPTYSGNTIYF
TRBJ1-5 | TRBV5-1 | . | . | TGCGCCAGCAGCTTGGGTTCCGGGATTCAGCCCCAGCATTTT | CASSLGSGIQPQHF
TRBJ2-2 | TRBV7-2 | few | . | TGTGCCAGCAGCTTAACAGGGCCTAACACCGGGGAGCTGTTTTTT | CASSLTGPNTGELFF
TRBJ1-6 | TRBV6-5 | . | . | TGTGCCAGCGCTACTTCAGGGAATTCACCCCTCCACTTT | CASATSGNSPLHF
TRBJ2-2 | TRBV7-3 | . | TRBD2 | TGTGCCAGCAGCCTGCGGGAAGGTGGTAGCGGGTCTTCCGGGGAGCTGTTTTTT | CASSLREGGSGSSGELFF
TRBJ2-3 | TRBV28 | . | TRBD1 | TGTGCCAGCAGTCGAACAGGGGGCCGAGATACGCAGTATTTT | CASSRTGGRDTQYF
TRBJ2-6 | TRBV6-6 | . | . | TGTGCCAGCAGTCTGCGGGTGTCACCGTCCTCTGGGGCCAACGTCCTGACTTTC | CASSLRVSPSSGANVLTF
TRBJ1-2 | TRBV2 | . | . | TGTGCCAGCAATGACAATTCCTATGGCTACACCTTC | CASNDNSYGYTF
TRBJ2-7 | TRBV3-1/TRBV3-2 | . | . | TGTGCCAGCAGCCTCCAGCGGAGTTCATGGGCCGAGCAGTACTTC | CASSLQRSSWAEQYF
TRBJ1-2 | TRBV6-5 | . | . | TGTGCCAGCAGTATCGATGGCTACACCTTC | CASSIDGYTF
TRBJ1-1 | TRBV3-1/TRBV3-2 | . | TRBD1 | TGTGCCAGCACCCGGGGGACAGGGGGGTACGCTTTCTTT | CASTRGTGGYAFF
TRBJ2-7 | TRBV14 | . | . | TGTGCCAGCAGCCAAGTATCCGCGGGGCGGACAACCTACGAGCAGTACTTC | CASSQVSAGRTTYEQYF
TRBJ2-7 | TRBV7-2 | once | . | TGTGCCAGCAGCTTGGCCCAGCGCTCCGAGCAGTACTTC | CASSLAQRSEQYF
TRBJ2-1 | TRBV6-5 | once | TRBD2 | TGTGCCAGCAGTTACCCTAGCGGGAGGGACAATGAGCAGTTCTTC | CASSYPSGRDNEQFF